This T cell receptor beta chain was recorded in a study of blood T cell repertoires in COVID-19. Study processing details: From reference gene primer amplification, estimates of nucleated cell counts were derived. Assay: immunoSEQ multiplex PCR; the TCRdb copy retains only in-frame clones and omits some. For V, J and clone size, that table is used; D and trimming come from the DNA. The sample has around 280,000 clones; around nine tenths are singletons. Per the germline V gene, CDR1 is DFQATT and CDR2 is SNEGSKA (reference sequence). The CDR3 runs 16 residues. J lost 8 bases, V lost 3 bases, and 9 bases had no gene match.

Material: PBMCs or T cells enriched from blood (not recorded which). The receptor's source is a woman between 35 and 50 years old who had recovered from COVID-19. This sequence joins TRBV20-1 and TRBJ2-4, with 14 nucleotides matching TRBD2. The CDR3 nucleotides read TGCAGTGCTAGTATGAGACTAGCGGGAGGGTGGGACATTCAGTACTTC. Its protein product is CSASMRLAGGWDIQYF.